This entry is about one T cell receptor (beta chain). What this receptor recognizes is not known. No base-level quality is on record; no much larger clone is a single base apart. This entry comes from a study of T cell responses to AZD1222 COVID-19 vaccine (dated by TCRdb to the early 2020s). In the study overall: TCR sequencing was performed for more than 230 trial participants, of whom some 200 were given two doses of AZD1222 and around 26 were given two doses of MenACWY control vaccine. Trial participants were enrolled into age subgroups of 18-55, 56-69 and 70-plus years, which contained around 140, 26 and 57 TCR-sequenced participants, respectively.

The paper as a whole reports these results and caveats: Because no samples from the day 14 peak response were available, repertoires could be characterized only after the peak T cell response. Reportedly, almost half of the unique spike-specific TCRs recognized epitopes lying outside the regions that are mutated in the B.1.351 and B.1.1.7 variants. A significant rise in spike-specific TCR breadth and depth was observed after two AZD1222 doses relative to day 0 and relative to MenACWY recipients. In the small 56-69-year group, the increase in depth fell short of significance, most likely because of low power. Conclusions about previously exposed vaccinees were limited because only a handful of AZD1222 recipients were SARS-CoV-2 seropositive at baseline. The whole spike protein was spanned by vaccine-associated CD4 TCRs, and dominant responses were seen in regions 160-218 and 743-854. Participants were mostly white British and included more females than males, and it was suggested by the authors that clonal diversity may have been underestimated.

V drops 4 bases and J drops 7 bases, leaving 13 bases in between. Sequences LNHDA (CDR1) and SQIVND (CDR2) are obtained from the germline V gene (reference sequence). The CDR3, cysteine through phenylalanine, is 13 amino acids long. Just CDR3 DNA is preserved here, 39 bases in frame from base 1. The CDR3 regions of human TCRbeta chains were subjected to immunosequencing. In the paper's pipeline: TCRs in the repertoires were matched against a reference library of SARS-CoV-2-specific TCRs that had been generated with the MIRA antigen-specificity platform. Breadth meant the fraction of unique TCRs that were SARS-CoV-2-associated, whereas depth meant the fraction of total T cells that were SARS-CoV-2-associated. Using the MIRA data, every spike-specific TCR was mapped to the spike region that the TCR reacted to and assigned to either a CD4 or a CD8 class. Log10-transformed breadth and depth values were compared by one-way ANOVA with Sidak's multiple comparisons tests. TCRdb provides this immuneACCESS table in a form limited to in-frame rearrangements. Some clones are lacking; in checked studies, under half of them reflect an unresolved V gene, and why the rest are absent is not known. V and J calls and clone size are given by that table; D and trimming were obtained from the DNA. This sample gives around 120,000 clones in total; 75% to 90% of them show up just once. Roughly 7% of the sample is held by the ten biggest clonotypes.

The time point label, read with the paper, signifies: about 28 days (+/-7) after the second vaccine dose. AZD1222 recipients given second doses at about 4 weeks or at about 12 weeks were pooled, since spike-specific TCR depth and breadth were not found to differ between the two schedules. The vaccinee samples were drawn from two UK trials, COV001 and COV002, one of which was a single-blind randomized controlled phase 2/3 trial testing AZD1222 (ChAdOx1 nCoV-19) in healthy adults. Trial participant PBMC samples were collected at day 0 and day 28 after the second dose for TCRbeta chain sequencing. The clonotype originates from an adult who received the AZD1222 COVID-19 vaccine. The sample in question was peripheral blood, obtained 28 days after the second AZD1222 dose. Here the chain combines TRBV19 and TRBJ1-2, and TRBD1 may be the D gene, going by 6 matching bases. The CDR3 here reads CASSKWGRGGYTF. The DNA sequence follows: TGTGCCAGTAGTAAGTGGGGGCGAGGTGGCTACACCTTC.